The clone carrying this T cell receptor beta chain occurred many times. Its matching antigen is unknown. These data are taken from a study of T cells in Graves' hyperthyroidism and ophthalmopathy. General study findings and limits: Expanded thyroid clonotypes (above 0.001) were mostly also found in blood.

Exclusion criteria comprised uncontrolled infection, other autoimmune disease, pregnancy or lactation. Clinical symptoms, serum thyroxine, TRAb, thyroid ultrasound and orbital computed tomography informed diagnoses. PBMCs came from roughly 10 ml fresh peripheral blood. The CDR3 has 14 amino acids. V was clipped by 8 bases and J by 2 bases, with 16 bases between them. Germline CDR1 is MDHEN and CDR2 is SYDVKM. RNA transcripts were the template for amplifying TCR beta CDR3 regions. HTBI primers were the set used in a first-round RT-PCR of the TCR CDR3. A single record per CDR3 protein comes from TCRdb applying MiXCR to the multiplex PCR reads. The table has about 590,000 distinct CDR3 sequences, 13% to 15% seen once.

The sequence was obtained from a woman aged 18-30 years with Graves' ophthalmopathy. Specimen: blood. This chain joins TRBV28 and TRBJ2-7; D is unresolved. CDR3 residues: CASCSRTVAYEQYF. The CDR3 region has the DNA TGTGCCAGCTGCTCCAGGACGGTGGCCTACGAGCAGTACTTC.